This is a list of T cell receptor beta chains from one sample in a study of T cells in localized non-small cell lung cancer. Here immunoSEQ multiplex PCR was the method, and the copy in TCRdb shows in-frame clones only, minus some. The table shows about 15,000 clones, with more than 80% occurring only once. Material: peripheral blood, obtained before any cancer treatment. These receptors originate from a woman aged 35 to 75 with stage I lung adenocarcinoma. Both conserved end residues are part of each CDR3. A D gene is named only where the DNA matches it firmly. Clone size is stated in some rows and not others, as once, few, many or a class when expanded.

NA	TRBV7-2	NA	TRBJ1-2	CVSSFGLGIGYTF	TGTGTCAGCAGCTTTGGGTTAGGGATTGGCTACACCTTC
NA	TRBV20-1	NA	TRBJ1-2	CSAREGPYTF	TGCAGTGCTAGGGAGGGCCCCTACACCTTC
NA	TRBV28	NA	TRBJ1-2	CASSLALNYGYTF	TGTGCCAGCAGTTTGGCCCTTAACTATGGCTACACCTTC
NA	TRBV18	NA	TRBJ1-1	CASSTTGGATTEAFF	TGTGCCAGCTCAACCACGGGGGGGGCGACCACTGAAGCTTTCTTT
NA	TRBV5-4	NA	TRBJ2-7	CASSHRTAGEQYF	TGTGCCAGCAGCCACCGGACCGCTGGCGAGCAGTACTTC
NA	TRBV10-3	NA	TRBJ1-4	CAAQGSNEKLFF	TGTGCCGCCCAAGGGTCTAATGAAAAACTGTTTTTT
NA	TRBV5-4	NA	TRBJ1-2	CASSLGAYGYTF	TGTGCCAGCAGCTTGGGGGCCTATGGCTACACCTTC
TRBD1	TRBV5-1	NA	TRBJ1-1	CASSSGQGAFPEAFF	TGCGCCAGCAGCTCAGGACAGGGGGCGTTCCCTGAAGCTTTCTTT
TRBD1	TRBV6-6	NA	TRBJ1-4	CASSPGTESEKLFF	TGTGCCAGCAGTCCCGGGACAGAGTCTGAAAAACTGTTTTTT
NA	TRBV18	NA	TRBJ2-5	CASSVYQETQYF	TGTGCCAGCTCAGTGTACCAAGAGACCCAGTACTTC
NA	TRBV28	NA	TRBJ2-4	CASSLLAKNIQYF	TGTGCCAGCAGTTTGCTAGCCAAAAACATTCAGTACTTC
NA	TRBV10-3	NA	TRBJ1-2	CAIRRERDNGYTF	TGTGCCATCCGAAGGGAAAGAGACAATGGCTACACCTTC
TRBD2	TRBV7-2	NA	TRBJ2-3	CASSQTSGVTDTQYF	TGTGCCAGCAGCCAAACTAGCGGGGTCACAGATACGCAGTATTTT
NA	TRBV27	NA	TRBJ1-1	CATKGGGTTPALDTEAFF	TGTGCCACCAAAGGAGGCGGAACCACTCCCGCATTGGACACTGAAGCTTTCTTT
TRBD1	TRBV5-8	NA	TRBJ2-7	CASSLGTGAYEQYF	TGTGCCAGCAGCTTGGGGACAGGGGCATACGAGCAGTACTTC
TRBD1	TRBV5-1	NA	TRBJ2-6	CASSPVQGASSGANVLTF	TGCGCCAGCAGCCCGGTACAGGGGGCCTCCTCTGGGGCCAACGTCCTGACTTTC
TRBD1	TRBV5-1	NA	TRBJ1-6	CASSPGQGVHNSPLHF	TGCGCCAGCAGCCCGGGACAGGGGGTCCATAATTCACCCCTCCACTTT
NA	TRBV27	NA	TRBJ2-2	CASSSGGGNTGELFF	TGTGCCAGCAGTTCCGGCGGAGGAAACACCGGGGAGCTGTTTTTT
NA	TRBV16	NA	TRBJ1-2	CASSQSIGQFLGYTF	TGTGCCAGCAGCCAATCGATAGGCCAGTTCTTAGGCTACACCTTC
NA	TRBV7-2	NA	TRBJ2-3	CASSLNLFSTDTQYF	TGTGCCAGCAGCTTAAACTTGTTTAGCACAGATACGCAGTATTTT
TRBD1	TRBV7-3	NA	TRBJ1-1	CASSSGGGYTEAFF	TGTGCCAGCAGCTCGGGAGGGGGCTACACTGAAGCTTTCTTT
NA	TRBV6-1	few	TRBJ1-2	CASSAHDGTSYGYTF	TGTGCCAGCAGTGCACATGACGGAACGTCCTATGGCTACACCTTC
NA	TRBV7-9	NA	TRBJ2-7	CASSPPAGQKNYQSYEQYF	TGTGCCAGCAGCCCCCCGGCGGGACAGAAAAATTACCAGTCCTACGAGCAGTACTTC
NA	TRBV5-1	NA	TRBJ1-5	CASSLYRRESNQPQHF	TGCGCCAGCAGCTTATATAGGCGGGAGAGCAATCAGCCCCAGCATTTT
TRBD1	TRBV28	NA	TRBJ1-5	CASTKGQNNQPQHF	TGTGCCAGCACAAAGGGACAGAATAATCAGCCCCAGCATTTT
NA	TRBV12-5	NA	TRBJ1-2	CASALRATDGYTF	TGTGCTAGTGCCTTGCGGGCCACCGATGGCTACACCTTC
NA	TRBV5-8	NA	TRBJ2-3	CASSPISGPAGTDTQYF	TGTGCCAGCAGCCCAATCTCAGGACCCGCCGGCACAGATACGCAGTATTTT
TRBD1	TRBV30	NA	TRBJ2-3	CAWSGGLGTDTQYF	TGTGCCTGGTCAGGGGGTTTAGGCACAGATACGCAGTATTTT
NA	TRBV27	NA	TRBJ1-6	CASRTGQTYNSPLHF	TGTGCCAGCAGAACGGGACAAACCTATAATTCACCCCTCCACTTT
NA	TRBV9	NA	TRBJ2-3	CASSVGLTDTQYF	TGTGCCAGCAGCGTAGGGCTCACAGATACGCAGTATTTT
TRBD1	TRBV7-9	NA	TRBJ2-5	CASSGDRGLETQYF	TGTGCCAGCAGCGGTGACAGGGGGCTAGAGACCCAGTACTTC
TRBD1	TRBV18	NA	TRBJ1-2	CASSQGQGSTF	TGTGCCAGCTCACAAGGACAGGGGAGCACCTTC
TRBD2	TRBV7-2	NA	TRBJ2-7	CASSKLSGGYEQYF	TGTGCCAGCAGCAAGCTCAGCGGGGGTTACGAGCAGTACTTC
TRBD1	TRBV2	NA	TRBJ2-7	CAITDRPYSEQYF	TGTGCCATCACGGACAGGCCCTATAGCGAGCAGTACTTC
NA	TRBV5-1	once	TRBJ1-4	CASSLDGGYGEKLFF	TGCGCCAGCAGCTTGGACGGGGGGTATGGCGAAAAACTGTTTTTT
TRBD1	TRBV6-1	few	TRBJ1-6	CARGTGGYNSPLHF	TGTGCCAGAGGGACAGGGGGCTATAATTCACCCCTCCACTTT
NA	TRBV6-6	NA	TRBJ2-3	CASTQSGARGTDTQYF	TGTGCCAGCACCCAGTCGGGCGCGAGGGGAACAGATACGCAGTATTTT
TRBD1	TRBV7-6	NA	TRBJ1-3	CATRQGAGLGNTIYF	TGTGCCACCCGACAGGGGGCTGGATTGGGAAACACCATATATTTT
NA	TRBV28	NA	TRBJ2-1	CASRMNNEQFF	TGTGCCAGTCGGATGAATAATGAGCAGTTCTTC
NA	TRBV11-2	NA	TRBJ2-4	CASSLVGQGGKNIQYF	TGTGCCAGCAGCTTAGTGGGGCAGGGAGGCAAAAACATTCAGTACTTC
NA	TRBV7-2	NA	TRBJ1-6	CASSLGTVFNSPLHF	TGTGCCAGCAGCTTAGGGACAGTATTTAATTCACCCCTCCACTTT
TRBD2	TRBV5-6	NA	TRBJ2-7	CASSLYTSGGSNSYEQYF	TGTGCCAGCAGCTTATACACTAGCGGGGGGTCTAACTCCTACGAGCAGTACTTC
TRBD2	TRBV2	NA	TRBJ2-5	CASGREEETQYF	TGTGCCAGCGGGAGGGAGGAAGAGACCCAGTACTTC
NA	TRBV2	NA	TRBJ2-3	CASSDRQGDIVTDTQYF	TGTGCCAGCAGTGACCGGCAGGGTGATATTGTAACAGATACGCAGTATTTT
NA	TRBV30	NA	TRBJ2-2	CAWSVRRGLVAELFF	TGTGCCTGGAGTGTACGTAGGGGCCTTGTCGCGGAGCTGTTTTTT
TRBD1	TRBV10-3	NA	TRBJ2-7	CASGIQGGYEQYF	TGTGCCTCGGGCATACAGGGGGGATACGAGCAGTACTTC
NA	TRBV19	NA	TRBJ1-3	CASSNGAGGNTIYF	TGTGCCAGTAGTAATGGGGCAGGAGGAAACACCATATATTTT
NA	TRBV5-1	NA	TRBJ2-2	CASSSAGSTGELFF	TGCGCCAGCAGCTCCGCGGGCTCCACCGGGGAGCTGTTTTTT
TRBD2	TRBV30	NA	TRBJ2-3	CAWLGLAGGAQYF	TGTGCCTGGTTGGGACTAGCGGGGGGGGCGCAGTATTTT
NA	TRBV28	NA	TRBJ2-7	CASSGDFSYEQYF	TGTGCCAGCAGCGGTGACTTCTCCTACGAGCAGTACTTC
NA	TRBV2	once	TRBJ1-4	CASSAEATNEKLFF	TGTGCCAGCAGCGCAGAAGCAACTAATGAAAAACTGTTTTTT
NA	TRBV4-1	NA	TRBJ2-5	CASSRGHGERETQYF	TGCGCCAGCAGCCGGGGACACGGGGAACGGGAGACCCAGTACTTC
TRBD1	TRBV19	NA	TRBJ1-2	CASSPWDRASDGYTF	TGTGCCAGTAGTCCATGGGACAGGGCGAGTGATGGCTACACCTTC
NA	TRBV6-5	NA	TRBJ1-1	CASSEQDGYTEAFF	TGTGCCAGCTCAGAACAGGACGGCTACACTGAAGCTTTCTTT
TRBD1	TRBV19	NA	TRBJ2-1	CASSRTGTGGVYEQFF	TGTGCCAGTAGTAGGACGGGGACAGGGGGCGTTTATGAGCAGTTCTTC
TRBD1	TRBV2	few	TRBJ2-2	CASRGTVNTGELFF	TGTGCCAGCAGAGGGACAGTGAACACCGGGGAGCTGTTTTTT
NA	TRBV2	NA	TRBJ2-7	CASSPTRSTYEQYF	TGTGCCAGCTCCCCTACCAGGTCGACTTACGAGCAGTACTTC